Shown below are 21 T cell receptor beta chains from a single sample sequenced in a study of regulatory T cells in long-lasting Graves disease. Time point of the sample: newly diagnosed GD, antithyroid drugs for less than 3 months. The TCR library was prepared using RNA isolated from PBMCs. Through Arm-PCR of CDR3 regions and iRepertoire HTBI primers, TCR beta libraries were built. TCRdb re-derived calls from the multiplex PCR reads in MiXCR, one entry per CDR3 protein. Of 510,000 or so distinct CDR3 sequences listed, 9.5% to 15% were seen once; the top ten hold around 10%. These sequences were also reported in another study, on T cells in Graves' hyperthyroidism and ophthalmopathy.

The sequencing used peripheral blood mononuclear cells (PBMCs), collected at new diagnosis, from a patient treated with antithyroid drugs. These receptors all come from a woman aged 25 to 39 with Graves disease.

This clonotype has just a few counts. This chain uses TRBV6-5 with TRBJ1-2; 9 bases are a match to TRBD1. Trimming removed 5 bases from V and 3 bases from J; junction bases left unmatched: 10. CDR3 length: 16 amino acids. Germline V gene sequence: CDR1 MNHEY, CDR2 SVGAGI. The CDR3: CASSNFLGQGDYGYTF. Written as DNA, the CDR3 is TGTGCCAGCAGTAACTTCCTGGGACAGGGTGACTATGGCTACACCTTC.

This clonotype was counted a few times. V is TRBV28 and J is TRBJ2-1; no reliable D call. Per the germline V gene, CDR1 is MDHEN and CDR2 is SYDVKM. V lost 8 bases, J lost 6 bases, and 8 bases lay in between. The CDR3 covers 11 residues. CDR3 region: CASYRSNEQFF. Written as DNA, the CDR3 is TGTGCCAGCTACCGATCCAATGAGCAGTTCTTC. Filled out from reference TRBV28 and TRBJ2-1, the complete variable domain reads DVKVTQSSRYLVKRTGEKVFLECVQDMDHENMFWYRQDPGLGLRLIYFSYDVKMKEKGDIPEGYSVSREKKERFSLILESASTNQTSMYLCASYRSNEQFFGPGTRLTVL.

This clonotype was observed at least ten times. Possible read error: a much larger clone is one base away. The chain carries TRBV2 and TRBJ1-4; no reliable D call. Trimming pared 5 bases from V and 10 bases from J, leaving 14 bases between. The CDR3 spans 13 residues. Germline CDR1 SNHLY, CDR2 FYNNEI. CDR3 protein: CASSRVFGGKLFF. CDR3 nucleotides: TGTGCCAGCAGTCGGGTCTTTGGAGGAAAACTGTTTTTT.

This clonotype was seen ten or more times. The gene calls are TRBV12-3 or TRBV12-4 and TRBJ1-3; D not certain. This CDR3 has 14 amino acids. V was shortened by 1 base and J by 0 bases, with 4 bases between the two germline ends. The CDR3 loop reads CASSLGGSGNTIYF. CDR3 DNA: TGTGCCAGCAGTTTAGGCGGCTCTGGAAACACCATATATTTT.

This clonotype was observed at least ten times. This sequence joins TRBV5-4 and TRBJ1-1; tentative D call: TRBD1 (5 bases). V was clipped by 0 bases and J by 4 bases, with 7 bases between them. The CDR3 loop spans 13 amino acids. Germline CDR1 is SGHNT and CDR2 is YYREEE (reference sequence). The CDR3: CASSLEGVTEAFF. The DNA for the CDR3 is TGTGCCAGCAGCTTGGAAGGGGTCACTGAAGCTTTCTTT.

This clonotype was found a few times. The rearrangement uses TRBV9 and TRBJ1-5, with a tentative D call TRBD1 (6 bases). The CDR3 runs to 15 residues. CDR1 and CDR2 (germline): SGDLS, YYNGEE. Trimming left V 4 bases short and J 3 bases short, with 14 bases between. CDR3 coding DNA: TGTGCCAGCAGCCCCTCGGACAGTTTCAATCAGCCCCAGCATTTT. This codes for CASSPSDSFNQPQHF.

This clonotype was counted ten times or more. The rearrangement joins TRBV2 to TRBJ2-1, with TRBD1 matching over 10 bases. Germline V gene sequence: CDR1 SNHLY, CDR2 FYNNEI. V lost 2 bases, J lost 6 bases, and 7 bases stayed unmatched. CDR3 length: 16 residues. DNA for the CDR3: TGTGCCAGCAGTGAATTGGGGACAGGGGTAGGCAATGAGCAGTTCTTC. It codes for CASSELGTGVGNEQFF.

The CDR3: CATGTGEYEQYF. The CDR3 DNA is TGTGCCACCGGGACAGGGGAGTACGAGCAGTACTTC. The rearrangement links TRBV19 to TRBJ2-7, with 10 bases lining up with TRBD1. Germline assignment: CDR1 LNHDA and CDR2 SQIVND (reference sequence). Unmatched junction bases numbered 4, after V lost 10 bases and J lost 4 bases. The CDR3 totals 12 residues.

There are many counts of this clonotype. CDR3 nucleotides: TGTGCCAGCAGCTTATATCTGGGACAGAAAGCTTTCTTT. This gives the protein CASSLYLGQKAFF. This chain links TRBV11-2 with TRBJ1-1, with 7 bases identical to TRBD1. CDR1 is SGHAT and CDR2 is FQNNGV in the germline V gene. The CDR3 contains 13 residues. Germline trimming cut 2 bases from V and 9 bases from J; bases unmatched to any gene: 6.

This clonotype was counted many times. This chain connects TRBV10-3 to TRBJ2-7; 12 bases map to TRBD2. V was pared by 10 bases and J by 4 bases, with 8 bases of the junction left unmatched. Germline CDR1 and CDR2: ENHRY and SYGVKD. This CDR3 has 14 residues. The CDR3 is CASRLAGERYEQYF. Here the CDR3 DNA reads TGTGCCAGCCGACTAGCGGGAGAACGTTACGAGCAGTACTTC.

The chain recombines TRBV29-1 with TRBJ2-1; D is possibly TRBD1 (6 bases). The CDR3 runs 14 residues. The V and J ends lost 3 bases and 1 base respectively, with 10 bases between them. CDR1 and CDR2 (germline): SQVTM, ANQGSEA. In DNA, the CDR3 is TGCAGCGTTGATTTCACAGGGTCCTACAATGAGCAGTTCTTC. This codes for CSVDFTGSYNEQFF.

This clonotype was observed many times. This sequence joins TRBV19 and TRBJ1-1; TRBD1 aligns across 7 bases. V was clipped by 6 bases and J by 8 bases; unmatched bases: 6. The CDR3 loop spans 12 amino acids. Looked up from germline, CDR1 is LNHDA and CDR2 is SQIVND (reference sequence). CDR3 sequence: CASRTGNREAFF. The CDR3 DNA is TGTGCCAGTAGGACAGGGAATAGAGAAGCTTTCTTT.

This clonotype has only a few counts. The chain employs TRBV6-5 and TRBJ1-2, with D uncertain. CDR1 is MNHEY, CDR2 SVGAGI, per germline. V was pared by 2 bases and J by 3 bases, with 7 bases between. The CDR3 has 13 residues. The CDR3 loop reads CASSYDTDYGYTF. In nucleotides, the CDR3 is TGTGCCAGCAGTTACGACACGGACTATGGCTACACCTTC.

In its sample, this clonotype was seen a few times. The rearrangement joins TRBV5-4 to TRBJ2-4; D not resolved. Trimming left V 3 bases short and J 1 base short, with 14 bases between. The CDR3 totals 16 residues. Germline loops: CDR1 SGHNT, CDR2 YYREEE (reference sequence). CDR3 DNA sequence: TGTGCCAGCAGCTCACAAACAAGTCTGGCCAAAAACATTCAGTACTTC. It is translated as CASSSQTSLAKNIQYF.

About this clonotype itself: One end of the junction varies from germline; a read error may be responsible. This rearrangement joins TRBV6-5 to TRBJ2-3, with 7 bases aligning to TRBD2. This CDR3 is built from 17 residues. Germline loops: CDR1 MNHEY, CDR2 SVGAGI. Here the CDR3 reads CVSSYSRGRSGTDTQYF. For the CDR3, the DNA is TGTGTCAGCAGTTACTCGCGCGGGAGAAGCGGCACAGATACGCAGTATTTT.

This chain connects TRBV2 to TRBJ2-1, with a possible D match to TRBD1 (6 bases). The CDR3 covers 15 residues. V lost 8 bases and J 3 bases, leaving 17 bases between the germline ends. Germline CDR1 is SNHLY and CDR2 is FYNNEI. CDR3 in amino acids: CASGVWDTYYNEQFF. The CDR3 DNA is TGTGCCAGCGGCGTATGGGACACCTACTACAATGAGCAGTTCTTC.

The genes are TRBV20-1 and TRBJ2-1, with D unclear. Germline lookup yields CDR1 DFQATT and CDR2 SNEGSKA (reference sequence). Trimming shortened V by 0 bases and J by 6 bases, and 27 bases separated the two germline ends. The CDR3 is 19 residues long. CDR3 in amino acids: CSARDSAGRTEAKGNEQFF. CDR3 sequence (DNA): TGCAGTGCTAGAGATTCTGCTGGGCGGACCGAGGCCAAAGGCAATGAGCAGTTCTTC.

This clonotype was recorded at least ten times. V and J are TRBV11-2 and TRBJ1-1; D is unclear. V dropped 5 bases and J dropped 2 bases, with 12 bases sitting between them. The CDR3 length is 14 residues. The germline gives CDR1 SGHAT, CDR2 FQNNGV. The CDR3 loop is CASSPSPGNTEAFF. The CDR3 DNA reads TGTGCCAGCAGCCCCTCCCCTGGCAACACTGAAGCTTTCTTT.

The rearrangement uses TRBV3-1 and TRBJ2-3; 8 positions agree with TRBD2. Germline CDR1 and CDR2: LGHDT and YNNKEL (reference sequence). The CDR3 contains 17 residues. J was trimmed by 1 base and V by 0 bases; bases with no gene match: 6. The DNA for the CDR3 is TGTGCCAGCAGCCAAGATTTACGGCGGGAGGGCACAGATACGCAGTATTTT. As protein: CASSQDLRREGTDTQYF.

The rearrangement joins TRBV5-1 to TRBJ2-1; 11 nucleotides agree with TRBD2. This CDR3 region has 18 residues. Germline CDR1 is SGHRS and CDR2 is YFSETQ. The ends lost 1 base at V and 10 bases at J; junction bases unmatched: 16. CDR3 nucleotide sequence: TGCGCCAGCAGCTTGCTCCCCCGGGGGAGACTAGCGGGACGGGAGCAGTTCTTC. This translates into CASSLLPRGRLAGREQFF.

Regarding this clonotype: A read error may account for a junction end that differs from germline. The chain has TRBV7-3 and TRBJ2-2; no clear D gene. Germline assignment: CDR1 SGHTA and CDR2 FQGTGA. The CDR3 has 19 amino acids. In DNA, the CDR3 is TGCGCCAGCAGCCAAGATTTCCCGTACCGGGCCCATCAGTCCGGGGAGCTGTTTTTT. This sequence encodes CASSQDFPYRAHQSGELFF.